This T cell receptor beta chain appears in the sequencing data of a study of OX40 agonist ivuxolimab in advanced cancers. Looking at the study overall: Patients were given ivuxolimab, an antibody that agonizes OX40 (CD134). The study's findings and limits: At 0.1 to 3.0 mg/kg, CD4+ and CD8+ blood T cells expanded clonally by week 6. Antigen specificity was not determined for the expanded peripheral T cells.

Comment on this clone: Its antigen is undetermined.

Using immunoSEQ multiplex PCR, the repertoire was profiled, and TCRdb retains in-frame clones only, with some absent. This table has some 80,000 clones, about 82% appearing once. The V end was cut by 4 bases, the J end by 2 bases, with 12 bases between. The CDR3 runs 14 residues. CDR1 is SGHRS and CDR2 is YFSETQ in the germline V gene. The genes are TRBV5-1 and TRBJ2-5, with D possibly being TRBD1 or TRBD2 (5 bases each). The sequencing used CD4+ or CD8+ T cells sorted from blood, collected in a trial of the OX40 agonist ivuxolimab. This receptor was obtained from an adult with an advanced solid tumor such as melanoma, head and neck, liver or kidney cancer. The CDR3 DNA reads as TGCGCCAGCAGCCCCGCAGGGACGCAAGAGACCCAGTACTTC. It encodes CASSPAGTQETQYF.